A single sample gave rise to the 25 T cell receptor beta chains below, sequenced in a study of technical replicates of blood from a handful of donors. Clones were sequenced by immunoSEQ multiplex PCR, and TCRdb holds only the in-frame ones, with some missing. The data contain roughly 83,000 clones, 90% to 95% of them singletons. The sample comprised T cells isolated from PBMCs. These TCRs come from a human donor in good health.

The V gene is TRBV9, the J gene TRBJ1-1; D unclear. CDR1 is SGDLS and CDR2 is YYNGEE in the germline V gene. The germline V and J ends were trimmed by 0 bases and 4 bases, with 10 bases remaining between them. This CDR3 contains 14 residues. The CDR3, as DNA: TGTGCCAGCAGCGTAGCTCTGAGGAGCACTGAAGCTTTCTTT. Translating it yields CASSVALRSTEAFF.

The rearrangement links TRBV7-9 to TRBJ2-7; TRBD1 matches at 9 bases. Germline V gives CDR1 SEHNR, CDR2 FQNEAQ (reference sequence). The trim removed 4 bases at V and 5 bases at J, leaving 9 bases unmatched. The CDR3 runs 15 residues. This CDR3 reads CASSSTGTGLDEQYF. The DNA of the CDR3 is TGTGCCAGCAGCTCAACAGGGACAGGGCTCGACGAGCAGTACTTC.

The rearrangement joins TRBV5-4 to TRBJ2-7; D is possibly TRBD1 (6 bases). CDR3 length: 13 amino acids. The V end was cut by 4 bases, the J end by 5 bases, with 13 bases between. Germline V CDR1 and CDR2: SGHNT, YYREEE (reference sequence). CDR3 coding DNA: TGTGCCAGCAGCCCCCTGCAGGGGAACGAGCAGTACTTC. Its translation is CASSPLQGNEQYF.

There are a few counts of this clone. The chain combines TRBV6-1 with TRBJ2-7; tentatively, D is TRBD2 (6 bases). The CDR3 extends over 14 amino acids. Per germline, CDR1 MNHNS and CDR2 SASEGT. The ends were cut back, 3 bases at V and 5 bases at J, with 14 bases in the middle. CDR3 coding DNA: TGTGCCAGCAGTGATGGGGGGAGCCCCCACGAGCAGTACTTC. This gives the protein CASSDGGSPHEQYF.

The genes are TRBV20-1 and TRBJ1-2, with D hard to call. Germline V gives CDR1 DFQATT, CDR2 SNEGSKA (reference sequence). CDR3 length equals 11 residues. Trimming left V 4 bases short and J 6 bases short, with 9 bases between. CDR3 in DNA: TGCAGTGCTAATCGGGGAGATGGCTACACCTTC. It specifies CSANRGDGYTF.

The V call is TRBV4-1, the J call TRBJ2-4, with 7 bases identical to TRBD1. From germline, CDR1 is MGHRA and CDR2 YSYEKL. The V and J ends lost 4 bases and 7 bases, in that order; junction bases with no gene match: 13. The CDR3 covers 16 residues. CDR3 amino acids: CASSRLSGGKGNIQYF. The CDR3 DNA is TGCGCCAGCAGCCGATTATCAGGGGGTAAGGGGAACATTCAGTACTTC.

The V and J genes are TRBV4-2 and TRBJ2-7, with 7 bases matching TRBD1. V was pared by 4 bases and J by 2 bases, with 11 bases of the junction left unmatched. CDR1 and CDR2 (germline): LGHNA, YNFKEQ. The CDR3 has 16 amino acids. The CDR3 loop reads CASSPSPGQRTYEQYF. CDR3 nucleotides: TGTGCCAGCAGCCCTTCCCCGGGACAGCGGACCTACGAGCAGTACTTC.

This CDR3 reads CASRFRGEAFF. DNA for the CDR3: TGTGCCAGTCGATTCAGGGGTGAAGCTTTCTTT. The chain joins TRBV27 to TRBJ1-1; TRBD1 might be the D (6 bases). Trimming shortened V by 9 bases and J by 7 bases, and 12 bases separated the two germline ends. Germline CDR1 is MNHEY and CDR2 is SMNVEV (reference sequence). This CDR3 is 11 amino acids long.

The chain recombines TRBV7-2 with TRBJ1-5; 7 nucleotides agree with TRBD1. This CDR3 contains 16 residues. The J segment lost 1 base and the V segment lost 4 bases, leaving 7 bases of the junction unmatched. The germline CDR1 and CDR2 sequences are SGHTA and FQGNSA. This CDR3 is CASSYRTGVSNQPQHF. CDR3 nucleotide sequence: TGTGCCAGCAGCTACCGAACAGGGGTAAGCAATCAGCCCCAGCATTTT.

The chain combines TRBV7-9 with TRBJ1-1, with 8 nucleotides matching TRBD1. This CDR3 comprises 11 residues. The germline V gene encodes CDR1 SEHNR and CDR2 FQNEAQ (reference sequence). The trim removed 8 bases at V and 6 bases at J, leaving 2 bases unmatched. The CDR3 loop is CASLDRAEAFF. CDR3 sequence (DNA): TGTGCCAGCCTGGACAGGGCTGAAGCTTTCTTT.

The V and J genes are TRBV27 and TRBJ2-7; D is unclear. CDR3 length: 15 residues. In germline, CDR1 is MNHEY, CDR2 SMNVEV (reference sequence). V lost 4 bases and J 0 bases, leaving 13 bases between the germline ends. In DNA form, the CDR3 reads TGTGCCAGCAGTTCCGATCCCCCGAGCTCCTACGAGCAGTACTTC. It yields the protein CASSSDPPSSYEQYF.

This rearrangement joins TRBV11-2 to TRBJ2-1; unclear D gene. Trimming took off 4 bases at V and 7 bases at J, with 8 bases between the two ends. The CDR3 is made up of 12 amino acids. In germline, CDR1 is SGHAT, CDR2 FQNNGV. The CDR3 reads CASSYVSNEQFF. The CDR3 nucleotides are TGTGCCAGCAGCTATGTGAGTAATGAGCAGTTCTTC.

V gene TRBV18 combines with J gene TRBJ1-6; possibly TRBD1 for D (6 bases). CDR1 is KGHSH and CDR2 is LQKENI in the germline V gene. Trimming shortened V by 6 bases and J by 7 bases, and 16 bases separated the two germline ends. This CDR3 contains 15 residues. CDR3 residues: CASSLNRDFNSPLHF. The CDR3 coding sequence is TGTGCCAGCTCGCTAAACAGGGATTTCAATTCACCCCTCCACTTT.

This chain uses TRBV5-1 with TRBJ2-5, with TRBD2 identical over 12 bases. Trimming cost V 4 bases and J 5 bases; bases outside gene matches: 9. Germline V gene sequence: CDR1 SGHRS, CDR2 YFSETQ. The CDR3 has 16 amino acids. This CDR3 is CASSPETSGGRETQYF. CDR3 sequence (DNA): TGCGCCAGCAGCCCGGAAACTAGCGGGGGGCGGGAGACCCAGTACTTC. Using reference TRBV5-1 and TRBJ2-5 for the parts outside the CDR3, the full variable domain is KAGVTQTPRYLIKTRGQQVTLSCSPISGHRSVSWYQQTPGQGLQFLFEYFSETQRNKGNFPGRFSGRQFSNSRSEMNVSTLELGDSALYLCASSPETSGGRETQYFGPGTRLLVL.

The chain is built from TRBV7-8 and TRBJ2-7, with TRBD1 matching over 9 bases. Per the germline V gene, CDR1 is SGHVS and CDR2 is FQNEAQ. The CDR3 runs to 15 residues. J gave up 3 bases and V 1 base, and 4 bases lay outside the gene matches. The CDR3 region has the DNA TGTGCCAGCAGCTTAGGTGGGACAGGGAACTACGAGCAGTACTTC. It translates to CASSLGGTGNYEQYF.

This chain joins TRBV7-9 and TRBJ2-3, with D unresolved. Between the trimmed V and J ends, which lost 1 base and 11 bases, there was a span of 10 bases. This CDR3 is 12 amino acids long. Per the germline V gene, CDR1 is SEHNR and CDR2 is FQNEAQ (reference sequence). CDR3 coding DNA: TGTGCCAGCAGCTTAGGAACGGAGATGCAGTATTTT. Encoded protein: CASSLGTEMQYF.

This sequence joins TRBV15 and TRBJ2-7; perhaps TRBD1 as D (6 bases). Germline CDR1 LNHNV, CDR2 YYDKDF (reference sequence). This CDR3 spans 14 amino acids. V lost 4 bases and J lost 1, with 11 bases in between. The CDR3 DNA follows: TGTGCCACCAGCATAGACAGGTATTCCTACGAGCAGTACTTC. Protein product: CATSIDRYSYEQYF. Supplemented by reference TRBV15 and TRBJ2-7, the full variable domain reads DAMVIQNPRYQVTQFGKPVTLSCSQTLNHNVMYWYQQKSSQAPKLLFHYYDKDFNNEADTPDNFQSRRPNTSFCFLDIRSPGLGDTAMYLCATSIDRYSYEQYFGPGTRLTVT.

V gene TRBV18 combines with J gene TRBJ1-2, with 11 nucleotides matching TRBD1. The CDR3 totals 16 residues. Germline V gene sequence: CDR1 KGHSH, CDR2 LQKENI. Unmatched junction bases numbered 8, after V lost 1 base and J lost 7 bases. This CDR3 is CASSPQKGQGASGYTF. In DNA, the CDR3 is TGTGCCAGCTCACCACAAAAAGGACAGGGGGCAAGTGGCTACACCTTC.

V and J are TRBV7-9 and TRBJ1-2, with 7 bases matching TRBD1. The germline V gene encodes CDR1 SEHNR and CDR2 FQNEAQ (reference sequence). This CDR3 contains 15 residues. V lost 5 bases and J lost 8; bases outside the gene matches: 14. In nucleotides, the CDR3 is TGTGCCAGCAGCCCCGGGACAGCTTCACTCTGGGGCTACACCTTC. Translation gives CASSPGTASLWGYTF.

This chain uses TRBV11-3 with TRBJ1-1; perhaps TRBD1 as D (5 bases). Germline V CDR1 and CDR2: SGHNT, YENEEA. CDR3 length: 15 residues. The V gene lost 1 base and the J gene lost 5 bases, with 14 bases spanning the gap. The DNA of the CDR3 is TGTGCCAGCAGCTTAGGGATCGGTGGGGGGACTGAAGCTTTCTTT. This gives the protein CASSLGIGGGTEAFF.

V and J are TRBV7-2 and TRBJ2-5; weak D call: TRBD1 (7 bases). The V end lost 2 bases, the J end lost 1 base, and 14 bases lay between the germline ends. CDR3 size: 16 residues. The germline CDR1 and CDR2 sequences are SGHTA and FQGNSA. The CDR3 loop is CASSLMRQGGQETQYF. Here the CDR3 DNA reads TGTGCCAGCAGCTTAATGCGACAGGGAGGCCAAGAGACCCAGTACTTC.

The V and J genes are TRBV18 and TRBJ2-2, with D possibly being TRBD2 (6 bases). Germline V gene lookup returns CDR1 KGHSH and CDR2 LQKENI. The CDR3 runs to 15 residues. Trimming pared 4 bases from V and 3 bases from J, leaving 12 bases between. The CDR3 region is CASSRFGSDTGELFF. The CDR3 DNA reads TGTGCCAGCTCACGATTCGGGAGCGACACCGGGGAGCTGTTTTTT.

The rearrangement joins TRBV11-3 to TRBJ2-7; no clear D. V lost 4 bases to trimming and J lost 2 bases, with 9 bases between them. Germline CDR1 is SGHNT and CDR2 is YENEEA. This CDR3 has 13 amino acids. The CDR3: CASSSTETYEQYF. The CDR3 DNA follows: TGTGCCAGCAGCTCAACGGAGACCTACGAGCAGTACTTC.

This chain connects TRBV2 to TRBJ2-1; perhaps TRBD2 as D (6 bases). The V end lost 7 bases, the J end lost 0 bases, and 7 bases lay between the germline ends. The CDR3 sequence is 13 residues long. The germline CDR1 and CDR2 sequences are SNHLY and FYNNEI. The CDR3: CASTGGSYNEQFF. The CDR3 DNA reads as TGTGCCAGCACCGGGGGCTCCTACAATGAGCAGTTCTTC.

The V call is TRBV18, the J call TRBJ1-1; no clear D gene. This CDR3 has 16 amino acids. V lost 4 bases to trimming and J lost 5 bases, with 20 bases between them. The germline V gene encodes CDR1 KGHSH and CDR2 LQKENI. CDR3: CASSLTPGVKETEAFF. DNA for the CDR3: TGTGCCAGCTCACTTACACCGGGAGTCAAGGAGACTGAAGCTTTCTTT.